The rows below give T cell receptor beta chains drawn from one sample of a study of T cells in localized non-small cell lung cancer. TCRdb's table, derived via immunoSEQ multiplex PCR, lists solely in-frame clones and lacks some. The sample shows roughly 1,800 clones, roughly a fifth of them seen only once. Sequenced here: normal lung tissue next to the tumor, sampled before any cancer treatment. Receptors were obtained from a man aged 40 to 70 with stage II lung adenocarcinoma. Both conserved end residues are part of each CDR3. The D gene is left open where the match is weak. Clone size is given for some rows only: seen once, a few or many times, or a class if the clone is expanded.

D gene: TRBD1; V gene: TRBV11-3; J gene: TRBJ1-1; clone size: .; CDR3 protein: CASSRQTGETEAFF; CDR3 DNA: TGTGCCAGCAGCCGTCAAACAGGGGAAACTGAAGCTTTCTTT
D gene: TRBD1; V gene: TRBV6-8; J gene: TRBJ1-1; clone size: medium-sized; CDR3 protein: CASSYTGGTEAFF; CDR3 DNA: TGTGCCAGCAGTTACACAGGGGGCACTGAAGCTTTCTTT
D gene: .; V gene: TRBV10-2; J gene: TRBJ1-6; clone size: .; CDR3 protein: CASSESTRLMGGSNSPLHF; CDR3 DNA: TGCGCCAGCAGTGAGTCGACCCGCCTTATGGGGGGGTCGAATTCACCCCTCCACTTT
D gene: TRBD2; V gene: TRBV19; J gene: TRBJ2-3; clone size: .; CDR3 protein: CASSIRASGGYTDTQYF; CDR3 DNA: TGTGCCAGTAGTATACGGGCTAGCGGGGGGTACACAGATACGCAGTATTTT
D gene: .; V gene: TRBV6-8; J gene: TRBJ2-1; clone size: .; CDR3 protein: CASTLQGDNEQFF; CDR3 DNA: TGTGCCAGCACCCTACAAGGAGACAATGAGCAGTTCTTC
D gene: TRBD1; V gene: TRBV19; J gene: TRBJ2-4; clone size: once; CDR3 protein: CASSIGQGIAKNIQYF; CDR3 DNA: TGTGCCAGTAGTATAGGACAGGGGATAGCCAAAAACATTCAGTACTTC
D gene: .; V gene: TRBV9; J gene: TRBJ2-3; clone size: .; CDR3 protein: CASSVEGEGTDTQYF; CDR3 DNA: TGTGCCAGCAGCGTAGAAGGGGAGGGCACAGATACGCAGTATTTT
D gene: TRBD2; V gene: TRBV19; J gene: TRBJ2-1; clone size: .; CDR3 protein: CASTSGGALVNEQFF; CDR3 DNA: TGTGCCAGTACTAGCGGGGGAGCCCTTGTCAATGAGCAGTTCTTC
D gene: .; V gene: TRBV6-1; J gene: TRBJ2-7; clone size: few; CDR3 protein: CASSEGLQSGEQYF; CDR3 DNA: TGTGCCAGCAGTGAAGGTTTACAATCCGGCGAGCAGTACTTC
D gene: .; V gene: TRBV7-5; J gene: TRBJ2-3; clone size: many; CDR3 protein: CASNPRGQGARWADTQYF; CDR3 DNA: TGTGCCAGCAATCCGAGAGGACAGGGGGCGCGTTGGGCAGATACGCAGTATTTT
D gene: .; V gene: TRBV6-8; J gene: TRBJ2-7; clone size: few; CDR3 protein: CASRFGEERYEQYF; CDR3 DNA: TGTGCCAGCAGGTTTGGGGAAGAGAGGTACGAGCAGTACTTC
D gene: .; V gene: TRBV19; J gene: TRBJ1-1; clone size: few; CDR3 protein: CASSKEARDTEAFF; CDR3 DNA: TGTGCCAGTAGTAAGGAGGCTCGGGACACTGAAGCTTTCTTT
D gene: .; V gene: TRBV9; J gene: TRBJ1-1; clone size: .; CDR3 protein: CASSFTLRGGDTEAFF; CDR3 DNA: TGTGCCAGCAGCTTTACCCTCAGGGGAGGGGACACTGAAGCTTTCTTT
D gene: .; V gene: TRBV11-3; J gene: TRBJ1-1; clone size: .; CDR3 protein: CASSPSDTGMNTEAFF; CDR3 DNA: TGTGCCAGCAGCCCCTCCGACACGGGAATGAACACTGAAGCTTTCTTT
D gene: .; V gene: TRBV6-8; J gene: TRBJ2-5; clone size: few; CDR3 protein: CASSPASTTGEDTQYF; CDR3 DNA: TGTGCCAGCAGTCCCGCCTCTACCACGGGGGAAGATACCCAGTACTTC
D gene: .; V gene: TRBV11-3; J gene: TRBJ2-7; clone size: .; CDR3 protein: CASSSSGYTYEQYF; CDR3 DNA: TGTGCCAGCAGCTCGTCCGGGTACACCTACGAGCAGTACTTC
D gene: TRBD1; V gene: TRBV4-1; J gene: TRBJ2-5; clone size: few; CDR3 protein: CASTLSSDREETQYF; CDR3 DNA: TGCGCCAGCACCCTATCAAGCGACAGGGAGGAGACCCAGTACTTC
D gene: .; V gene: TRBV29-1; J gene: TRBJ2-5; clone size: .; CDR3 protein: CSVQDLQETQYF; CDR3 DNA: TGCAGCGTTCAGGACCTCCAAGAGACCCAGTACTTC
D gene: .; V gene: TRBV14; J gene: TRBJ2-1; clone size: .; CDR3 protein: CASSFRAGSFTSYNEQFF; CDR3 DNA: TGTGCCAGCAGCTTCCGAGCCGGGTCATTCACCTCCTACAATGAGCAGTTCTTC
D gene: TRBD1; V gene: TRBV11-3; J gene: TRBJ2-6; clone size: medium-sized; CDR3 protein: CASSLARGQGANVLTF; CDR3 DNA: TGTGCCAGCAGCTTGGCCAGGGGGCAAGGGGCCAACGTCCTGACTTTC
D gene: .; V gene: TRBV6-8; J gene: TRBJ2-1; clone size: .; CDR3 protein: CAPKLQSSYNEQFF; CDR3 DNA: TGTGCCCCAAAGTTACAGTCCTCCTACAATGAGCAGTTCTTC
D gene: TRBD2; V gene: TRBV18; J gene: TRBJ2-5; clone size: .; CDR3 protein: CASSSGLAGILEETQYF; CDR3 DNA: TGTGCCAGCTCATCAGGGCTAGCGGGGATCCTAGAAGAGACCCAGTACTTC
D gene: .; V gene: TRBV19; J gene: TRBJ2-6; clone size: .; CDR3 protein: CASKVSGANVLTF; CDR3 DNA: TGTGCCAGTAAAGTTTCCGGGGCCAACGTCCTGACTTTC
D gene: TRBD2; V gene: TRBV11-3; J gene: TRBJ2-3; clone size: .; CDR3 protein: CASSPRTSGVADTQYF; CDR3 DNA: TGTGCCAGCAGCCCTCGGACTAGCGGGGTAGCAGATACGCAGTATTTT
D gene: .; V gene: TRBV4-1; J gene: TRBJ2-6; clone size: .; CDR3 protein: CASSQEPLTGANVLTF; CDR3 DNA: TGCGCCAGCAGCCAAGAGCCGTTAACTGGGGCCAACGTCCTGACTTTC
D gene: TRBD1; V gene: TRBV6-8; J gene: TRBJ2-1; clone size: few; CDR3 protein: CAISFRDSNEQFF; CDR3 DNA: TGTGCCATCAGTTTCCGGGACAGCAATGAGCAGTTCTTC
D gene: .; V gene: TRBV11-3; J gene: TRBJ1-6; clone size: .; CDR3 protein: CASSAQQAYYNSPLHF; CDR3 DNA: TGTGCCAGCAGCGCGCAACAGGCTTACTATAATTCACCCCTCCACTTT
D gene: .; V gene: TRBV19; J gene: TRBJ1-1; clone size: few; CDR3 protein: CASSIDTGFNTEAFF; CDR3 DNA: TGTGCCAGTAGTATAGATACAGGGTTCAACACTGAAGCTTTCTTT
D gene: .; V gene: TRBV30; J gene: TRBJ2-7; clone size: few; CDR3 protein: CAWKFTQTSYEQYF; CDR3 DNA: TGTGCCTGGAAGTTCACCCAAACCTCCTACGAGCAGTACTTC
D gene: TRBD1; V gene: TRBV6-8; J gene: TRBJ2-7; clone size: few; CDR3 protein: CASSSRQGAYEQYF; CDR3 DNA: TGTGCCAGCAGTTCGCGACAGGGGGCATACGAGCAGTACTTC
D gene: TRBD1; V gene: TRBV5-1; J gene: TRBJ2-1; clone size: .; CDR3 protein: CASSSTGGFDNEQFF; CDR3 DNA: TGCGCCAGCAGCTCGACAGGGGGTTTCGACAATGAGCAGTTCTTC
D gene: TRBD1; V gene: TRBV9; J gene: TRBJ2-2; clone size: few; CDR3 protein: CASLPQGATGELFF; CDR3 DNA: TGTGCCAGCTTGCCACAGGGGGCCACCGGGGAGCTGTTTTTT
D gene: .; V gene: TRBV9; J gene: TRBJ1-1; clone size: few; CDR3 protein: CASSVPKVVTEAFF; CDR3 DNA: TGTGCCAGCAGTGTGCCCAAGGTGGTGACTGAAGCTTTCTTT
D gene: .; V gene: TRBV19; J gene: TRBJ2-3; clone size: once; CDR3 protein: CASSIRARADTDTQYF; CDR3 DNA: TGTGCCAGTAGTATCCGGGCCAGGGCGGACACAGATACGCAGTATTTT
D gene: TRBD1; V gene: TRBV11-3; J gene: TRBJ2-1; clone size: .; CDR3 protein: CASSLRGQQLNNEQFF; CDR3 DNA: TGTGCCAGCAGCTTACGGGGACAGCAGCTCAACAATGAGCAGTTCTTC
D gene: TRBD1; V gene: TRBV9; J gene: TRBJ1-4; clone size: few; CDR3 protein: CASSVGNTGADEKLFF; CDR3 DNA: TGTGCCAGCAGCGTAGGGAATACAGGGGCGGATGAAAAACTGTTTTTT
D gene: .; V gene: TRBV11-3; J gene: TRBJ1-2; clone size: .; CDR3 protein: CASSPPGTSGDTGYTF; CDR3 DNA: TGTGCCAGCAGCCCCCCGGGGACATCGGGCGACACGGGCTACACCTTC
D gene: .; V gene: TRBV30; J gene: TRBJ2-2; clone size: .; CDR3 protein: CAWKRPGDTGELFF; CDR3 DNA: TGTGCCTGGAAAAGGCCAGGTGACACCGGGGAGCTGTTTTTT
D gene: .; V gene: TRBV21-1; J gene: TRBJ2-5; clone size: few; CDR3 protein: CASSVAGAGGLETQYF; CDR3 DNA: TGTGCCAGCAGCGTAGCTGGGGCAGGGGGCTTGGAGACCCAGTACTTC
D gene: .; V gene: TRBV29-1; J gene: TRBJ2-5; clone size: .; CDR3 protein: CSVEGVQETQYF; CDR3 DNA: TGCAGCGTTGAAGGCGTTCAAGAGACCCAGTACTTC
D gene: TRBD2; V gene: TRBV19; J gene: TRBJ2-1; clone size: .; CDR3 protein: CASSYLGSGGLPVYNEQFF; CDR3 DNA: TGTGCCAGCTCATACTTGGGTAGCGGGGGCCTCCCTGTCTACAATGAGCAGTTCTTC
D gene: .; V gene: TRBV11-3; J gene: TRBJ1-1; clone size: few; CDR3 protein: CASSLDGTQNTEAFF; CDR3 DNA: TGTGCCAGCAGCTTAGACGGGACTCAGAACACTGAAGCTTTCTTT
D gene: .; V gene: TRBV11-3; J gene: TRBJ2-1; clone size: .; CDR3 protein: CASSLDQGIGWSNEQFF; CDR3 DNA: TGTGCCAGCAGCTTAGATCAAGGGATCGGTTGGAGTAATGAGCAGTTCTTC
D gene: .; V gene: TRBV2; J gene: TRBJ1-3; clone size: few; CDR3 protein: CASRKGLDGNTIYF; CDR3 DNA: TGTGCCAGCAGGAAGGGACTGGATGGAAACACCATATATTTT
D gene: .; V gene: TRBV6-8; J gene: TRBJ2-3; clone size: few; CDR3 protein: CASGRQATDTQYF; CDR3 DNA: TGTGCCAGCGGACGACAGGCCACAGATACGCAGTATTTT
D gene: TRBD1; V gene: TRBV9; J gene: TRBJ1-2; clone size: few; CDR3 protein: CASSLGQRLGYTF; CDR3 DNA: TGTGCCAGCAGTCTGGGACAGCGACTAGGCTACACCTTC
D gene: TRBD1; V gene: TRBV5-1; J gene: TRBJ1-1; clone size: .; CDR3 protein: CASSYGDRENTEAFF; CDR3 DNA: TGCGCCAGCAGCTATGGGGACAGGGAGAACACTGAAGCTTTCTTT
D gene: TRBD2; V gene: TRBV6-8; J gene: TRBJ2-5; clone size: medium-sized; CDR3 protein: CASSLAGGTGAQYF; CDR3 DNA: TGTGCCAGCAGTCTAGCGGGGGGGACGGGTGCCCAGTACTTC
D gene: .; V gene: TRBV6-8; J gene: TRBJ2-1; clone size: medium-sized; CDR3 protein: CASSLAGGPNEQFF; CDR3 DNA: TGTGCCAGCAGTCTTGCAGGGGGGCCCAATGAGCAGTTCTTC
D gene: .; V gene: TRBV12-5; J gene: TRBJ1-3; clone size: .; CDR3 protein: CASGLGGVSPGNTIYF; CDR3 DNA: TGTGCTAGTGGTTTGGGGGGCGTCTCACCTGGAAACACCATATATTTT
D gene: .; V gene: TRBV5-1; J gene: TRBJ1-1; clone size: .; CDR3 protein: CASSLTGTGITEAFF; CDR3 DNA: TGCGCCAGCAGCTTGACAGGGACGGGGATCACTGAAGCTTTCTTT
D gene: .; V gene: TRBV19; J gene: TRBJ2-2; clone size: .; CDR3 protein: CASSPGLAGTGELFF; CDR3 DNA: TGTGCCAGTAGCCCTGGATTAGCCGGCACCGGGGAGCTGTTTTTT
D gene: TRBD1; V gene: TRBV30; J gene: TRBJ1-1; clone size: few; CDR3 protein: CAWSRDRGFTEAFF; CDR3 DNA: TGTGCCTGGAGCCGAGACAGGGGGTTCACTGAAGCTTTCTTT
D gene: TRBD2; V gene: TRBV5-1; J gene: TRBJ2-1; clone size: .; CDR3 protein: CASSRTSGGRNEQFF; CDR3 DNA: TGCGCCAGCAGCAGGACTAGCGGGGGGAGGAATGAGCAGTTCTTC
D gene: .; V gene: TRBV30; J gene: TRBJ1-1; clone size: .; CDR3 protein: CAWSRVMNTEAFF; CDR3 DNA: TGTGCCTGGAGTCGAGTTATGAACACTGAAGCTTTCTTT
D gene: TRBD1; V gene: TRBV11-3; J gene: TRBJ2-5; clone size: few; CDR3 protein: CASSSWDRGRQETQYF; CDR3 DNA: TGTGCCAGCAGCTCCTGGGACAGGGGGAGGCAAGAGACCCAGTACTTC
D gene: TRBD2; V gene: TRBV10-3; J gene: TRBJ2-1; clone size: few; CDR3 protein: CASGSGGHYNEQFF; CDR3 DNA: TGTGCCAGCGGGAGCGGGGGTCATTACAATGAGCAGTTCTTC